This TCR beta chain derives from a study of cytomegalovirus exposure and HLA in healthy donors. As to this clone: Its antigen is not identified.

With 60 Vbeta and 13 Jbeta primers, the PCR was carried out. Libraries were prepared by immunoSEQ multiplex PCR; TCRdb keeps only in-frame clonotypes and omits some of them. This repertoire includes 130,000 or so clones. The germline gives CDR1 MNHNS, CDR2 SASEGT. The CDR3 totals 14 residues. The V gene lost 2 bases and the J gene lost 6 bases, with 12 bases spanning the gap. Findings and caveats of the study: It was reported that the classifier diagnosed cytomegalovirus status with high specificity and sensitivity in both the original and validation cohorts. A further, later analysis showed that HLA-associated TCR beta chains (compared with equally common others) were more clonally expanded.

J is TRBJ2-3 and V is TRBV6-1, with D possibly matching TRBD1 (5 bases). The sequenced sample was PBMCs. The receptor was derived from a woman aged 40 to 50 in good health and CMV-seronegative. This CDR3 is CASSESRVDDTQYF. CDR3 sequence (DNA): TGTGCCAGCAGTGAAAGCAGGGTGGATGATACGCAGTATTTT.